The clone carrying this T cell receptor beta chain was counted ten times or more. Its antigen remains unknown. The data stem from a study of metastatic and nonmetastatic thyroid tumors. Study results and limitations: As reported, TCR beta diversity in blood and tumor was significantly higher in malignant thyroid tumors than in benign nodules.

This CDR3 has 15 amino acids. Germline CDR1 and CDR2: SGDLS and YYNGEE. The V gene lost 1 base and the J gene lost 2 bases, with 10 bases spanning the gap. TCRdb used MiXCR to call clones anew from the PCR reads. Here the sample spans approximately 82,000 clones, about an eighth being singletons. Thyroid surgery took place with no prior treatment in any patient. This receptor was obtained from a female donor with papillary thyroid cancer or a benign thyroid nodule (not recorded which). Some clones in this sample may be carry-over from other donors' samples. Sequencing was performed on tumor tissue. V gene TRBV9 combines with J gene TRBJ1-3; D is uncertain. The CDR3 nucleotides read TGTGCCAGCAGCGTAACCGGGGTTCCTGGAAACACCATATATTTT. This gives the protein CASSVTGVPGNTIYF.